The 28 T cell receptor beta chains given below trace back to one sample, sequenced in a study of vaccination and CD4 T cells after COVID-19. This sample's treatment: roughly 11-day PBMC culture with coronavirus spike peptide pools or control peptides (ViraFEST assay). Sequence data for DNA of cultured CD4+ T cells were generated by the Oncomine TCR Beta short-read assay. TCRdb processed the PCR reads anew with MiXCR; each CDR3 protein has one entry. The sample has approximately 7,200 distinct CDR3 sequences, around 60% seen once. These TCRs are of unknown antigen specificity. The sample was CD4+ T cells from blood, cultured in vitro. The source is a human donor who had recovered from COVID-19.

Only a few counts were recorded for this clonotype. This chain joins TRBV5-8 and TRBJ2-5; TRBD1 agrees at 9 bases. Germline lookup yields CDR1 SGHTS and CDR2 YDEGEE. Losses at the gene ends were 4 bases for V and 0 bases for J; bases not matched to a gene: 7. The CDR3 totals 16 residues. In nucleotides, the CDR3 is TGTGCCAGCAGCCCCGGAAGGACAGGGGACCAAGAGACCCAGTACTTC. Translated, it gives CASSPGRTGDQETQYF.

This clonotype was seen only a few times. This chain connects TRBV27 to TRBJ1-1; no clear D. The V gene lost 6 bases and the J gene lost 0 bases, with 11 bases spanning the gap. The CDR3 consists of 14 residues. The germline V gene has CDR1 MNHEY and CDR2 SMNVEV (reference sequence). The CDR3 protein is CASSDGFMNTEAFF. The CDR3 DNA reads TGTGCCAGCAGCGATGGCTTCATGAACACTGAAGCTTTCTTT.

This clonotype was seen more than once but under ten times. CDR3 in amino acids: CASSLGTEVETQYF. In DNA, the CDR3 is TGTGCCAGCAGTTTGGGGACGGAGGTGGAGACCCAGTACTTC. This rearrangement joins TRBV12-3 or TRBV12-4 to TRBJ2-5, with D perhaps assigned TRBD1 or TRBD2 (5 bases each). The CDR3 runs 14 residues. V was cut by 3 bases and J by 5 bases, with 13 bases left in between.

The chain joins TRBV6-1 to TRBJ2-5; 8 bases line up with TRBD1. The CDR3 is 13 amino acids. V shed 8 bases, J shed 6 bases, and the junction held 8 bases outside the gene matches. CDR1 is MNHNS and CDR2 is SASEGT in the germline V gene. CDR3 DNA: TGTGCCAGCGGACAGGGTATTAAGCAGACCCAGTACTTC. Translating it yields CASGQGIKQTQYF.

The chain employs TRBV19 and TRBJ2-7, with unresolved D. In germline, CDR1 is LNHDA, CDR2 SQIVND (reference sequence). Trimming cost V 2 bases and J 2 bases, with 10 bases left between them. The CDR3 has 14 amino acids. CDR3 in DNA: TGTGCCAGTAGTATACGCATTGGAGCCTACGAGCAGTACTTC. Amino acids: CASSIRIGAYEQYF.

This chain joins TRBV10-1 and TRBJ2-7, with 9 bases fitting TRBD2. In germline, CDR1 is WNHNN, CDR2 SYGVQD (reference sequence). The length of the CDR3 is 15 residues. With 7 bases clipped from V and 3 bases from J, the junction kept 10 bases outside the gene matches. As DNA, the CDR3 is TGCGCCAGCACCTTTAGGGCTAGCGGGATCTACGAGCAGTACTTC. As protein: CASTFRASGIYEQYF.

This clonotype was counted once. The genes are TRBV6-1 and TRBJ1-5; no clear D gene. Germline CDR1 reads MNHNS; CDR2 reads SASEGT. The length of the CDR3 is 14 residues. V was cut by 7 bases and J by 2 bases, with 12 bases left in between. In nucleotides, the CDR3 is TGTGCCAGCACAACCGGGGAAGGCAATCAGCCCCAGCATTTT. Translated, it gives CASTTGEGNQPQHF.

The V call is TRBV15, the J call TRBJ1-1; 9 bases match TRBD1. The CDR3 length is 15 residues. Per germline, CDR1 LNHNV and CDR2 YYDKDF (reference sequence). The trim removed 1 base at V and 5 bases at J, leaving 5 bases unmatched. Written as DNA, the CDR3 is TGTGCCACCAGCAGAGCCGGGACAGGGCTGACTGAAGCTTTCTTT. Translated: CATSRAGTGLTEAFF.

The chain combines TRBV6-1 with TRBJ1-4; D not certain. V lost 5 bases to trimming and J lost 8 bases, with 15 bases between them. The germline V gene encodes CDR1 MNHNS and CDR2 SASEGT. The CDR3 consists of 14 residues. The CDR3 protein is CASSPPAGGEKLFF. In DNA form, the CDR3 reads TGTGCCAGCAGTCCGCCGGCCGGAGGGGAAAAACTGTTTTTT.

The chain employs TRBV20-1 and TRBJ2-1; 10 bases fit TRBD2. The CDR3 totals 14 residues. The V and J ends lost 1 base and 5 bases, in that order; junction bases with no gene match: 2. Germline V gives CDR1 DFQATT, CDR2 SNEGSKA (reference sequence). The CDR3 DNA reads as TGCAGTGCTAGAGTAGCGGGGGGTAACAATGAGCAGTTCTTC. Translation: CSARVAGGNNEQFF.

The gene calls are TRBV6-2 or TRBV6-3 and TRBJ1-5, with 10 nucleotides matching TRBD1. The germline V gene encodes CDR1 MNHEY and CDR2 SVGEGT. The trim removed 2 bases at V and 5 bases at J, leaving 3 bases unmatched. The length of the CDR3 is 15 residues. The chain's CDR3 is CASSYGDRGDQPQHF. For the CDR3, the DNA is TGTGCCAGCAGTTACGGGGACAGGGGCGATCAGCCCCAGCATTTT.

The chain couples TRBV12-3 or TRBV12-4 to TRBJ1-5, with a possible D match to TRBD1 (5 bases). There are 15 residues in the CDR3. V was clipped by 5 bases and J by 4 bases, with 15 bases between them. CDR3 sequence (DNA): TGTGCCAGCAGTCAGGGACCGGAAGTAAATCAGCCCCAGCATTTT. Protein: CASSQGPEVNQPQHF.

The chain joins TRBV20-1 to TRBJ1-1, with D unclear. The germline V and J ends were trimmed by 3 bases and 2 bases, with 7 bases remaining between them. Germline CDR1 and CDR2: DFQATT and SNEGSKA (reference sequence). This CDR3 contains 12 residues. Here the CDR3 reads CSASELNTEAFF. The CDR3 DNA follows: TGCAGTGCTAGTGAGTTAAACACTGAAGCTTTCTTT.

V usage is TRBV7-3 and J usage is TRBJ1-2; 10 nucleotides agree with TRBD1. V dropped 5 bases and J dropped 7; count of bases not matched to a gene: 10. CDR3 length: 15 amino acids. Germline CDR1 and CDR2: SGHTA and FQGTGA. Written as DNA, the CDR3 is TGTGCCAGCAGCACCATGGGGGACAGGGGCGGTGGCTACACCTTC. This encodes CASSTMGDRGGGYTF.

The chain recombines TRBV20-1 with TRBJ1-1, with TRBD1 matching 7 bases. J gave up 6 bases and V 1 base, and 8 bases lay outside the gene matches. Per germline, CDR1 DFQATT and CDR2 SNEGSKA (reference sequence). The CDR3 contains 14 residues. CDR3 nucleotides: TGCAGTGCTAGAGTACCCGGGACAGAGCCTGAAGCTTTCTTT. Encoded protein: CSARVPGTEPEAFF.

In its sample, this clonotype was seen once. The rearrangement uses TRBV12-3 or TRBV12-4 and TRBJ2-7, with a weak D call TRBD1 (6 bases). The germline V and J ends were trimmed by 6 bases and 2 bases, with 23 bases remaining between them. The CDR3 loop spans 17 amino acids. The CDR3, as DNA: TGTGCCAGCAGCCTATTCTGGACAGACTCTTTGACCTACGAGCAGTACTTC. Protein: CASSLFWTDSLTYEQYF.

This clonotype was seen a few times. The chain uses TRBV20-1 and TRBJ1-5; 8 positions match TRBD1. After removal of 5 bases from V and 3 bases from J, the junction contained 3 bases not matched to a gene. The CDR3 totals 13 residues. Germline V gene lookup returns CDR1 DFQATT and CDR2 SNEGSKA (reference sequence). The CDR3 DNA reads TGCAGTGCTCGGACAGGGTACAATCAGCCCCAGCATTTT. It encodes CSARTGYNQPQHF.

This rearrangement joins TRBV19 to TRBJ2-2; 11 positions match TRBD2. The CDR3 has 17 amino acids. The germline V gene has CDR1 LNHDA and CDR2 SQIVND (reference sequence). Trimming cost V 2 bases and J 1 base; bases outside gene matches: 3. CDR3 sequence: CASSISLAGGNTGELFF. The CDR3, as DNA: TGTGCCAGTAGTATATCCCTAGCGGGAGGGAACACCGGGGAGCTGTTTTTT.

V and J are TRBV20-1 and TRBJ2-3; D tentatively reads TRBD1 or TRBD2 (5 bases each). The CDR3 covers 17 residues. The germline gives CDR1 DFQATT, CDR2 SNEGSKA (reference sequence). The ends were cut back, 6 bases at V and 2 bases at J, with 24 bases in the middle. CDR3 sequence reads: CSASNRDLYWSTDTQYF. The CDR3 region has the DNA TGCAGTGCCAGCAATCGGGACCTCTACTGGTCCACAGATACGCAGTATTTT.

The J gene is TRBJ2-2, the V gene TRBV6-2 or TRBV6-3; a weak D match, TRBD2 (5 bases). This CDR3 is 13 amino acids long. Germline CDR1 reads MNHEY; CDR2 reads SVGEGT. CDR3 protein: CAIVGANTGELFF. The CDR3 DNA follows: TGTGCGATAGTCGGGGCGAACACCGGGGAGCTGTTTTTT.

This clonotype rates as medium-sized. The CDR3 region is CASSPPPGAAQETQYF. For the CDR3, the DNA is TGTGCCAGCAGCCCCCCCCCCGGGGCAGCCCAAGAGACCCAGTACTTC. This chain uses TRBV9 with TRBJ2-5; D is perhaps TRBD1 or TRBD2 (5 bases each). The germline V gene has CDR1 SGDLS and CDR2 YYNGEE. There are 16 residues in the CDR3. With 4 bases removed from V and 1 base from J, the gap between germline ends came to 17 bases.

The rearrangement links TRBV20-1 to TRBJ2-1, with D unclear. Germline CDR1 reads DFQATT; CDR2 reads SNEGSKA (reference sequence). Deletions cut 0 bases from V and 5 bases from J, with 11 bases between. The CDR3 contains 14 residues. CDR3 region: CSARDPGRNNEQFF. The CDR3 DNA sequence: TGCAGTGCTAGAGACCCTGGCCGCAACAATGAGCAGTTCTTC.

The V and J genes are TRBV12-3 or TRBV12-4 and TRBJ1-1; possibly TRBD1 for D (5 bases). There are 14 residues in the CDR3. V dropped 3 bases and J dropped 5 bases, with 13 bases sitting between them. DNA for the CDR3: TGTGCCAGCAGTTTCCGGGGGGTCCCGACTGAAGCTTTCTTT. It specifies CASSFRGVPTEAFF.

This sequence joins TRBV6-2 or TRBV6-3 and TRBJ1-5; tentative D call: TRBD1 (6 bases). This CDR3 comprises 15 residues. Trimming pared 4 bases from V and 0 bases from J, leaving 10 bases between. From germline, CDR1 is MNHEY and CDR2 SVGEGT. The CDR3 is CASSSTGTSNQPQHF. The CDR3 coding sequence is TGTGCCAGCAGTTCTACAGGGACTAGCAATCAGCCCCAGCATTTT.

This clonotype rates as large. V gene TRBV7-9 combines with J gene TRBJ1-2; perhaps TRBD1 as D (6 bases). There are 13 residues in the CDR3. V lost 3 bases, J lost 6 bases, and 11 bases lay in between. CDR1 SEHNR and CDR2 FQNEAQ come from the germline V gene (reference sequence). DNA of the CDR3: TGTGCCAGCAGCTTGAACAGGGTCGATGGCTACACCTTC. Amino acids: CASSLNRVDGYTF.

V usage is TRBV19 and J usage is TRBJ1-2; 9 bases align to TRBD1. The germline V gene encodes CDR1 LNHDA and CDR2 SQIVND (reference sequence). CDR3 size: 14 residues. V trimming: 3 bases; J trimming: 4 bases; junction bases outside the gene matches: 3. The CDR3 protein is CASSIRQGVYGYTF. CDR3 in DNA: TGTGCCAGTAGTATCCGACAGGGGGTCTATGGCTACACCTTC.

The chain has TRBV29-1 and TRBJ1-2, with TRBD1 as a possible D gene (6 bases). Trimming removed 7 bases from V and 5 bases from J, with 14 bases in between. This CDR3 is built from 12 residues. Germline V gene data show CDR1 as SQVTM and CDR2 as ANQGSEA. The CDR3, as DNA: TGCAGCGCAGGGACACTGGGGTATGGCTACACCTTC. Encoded protein: CSAGTLGYGYTF.

V is TRBV11-3 and J is TRBJ1-1, with unresolved D. Germline V gene lookup returns CDR1 SGHNT and CDR2 YENEEA. Trimming cost V 2 bases and J 0 bases, with 10 bases left between them. The CDR3 runs to 15 residues. CDR3 in DNA: TGTGCCAGCAGCTTACAGCCTAGAATGAACACTGAAGCTTTCTTT. Its translation: CASSLQPRMNTEAFF.